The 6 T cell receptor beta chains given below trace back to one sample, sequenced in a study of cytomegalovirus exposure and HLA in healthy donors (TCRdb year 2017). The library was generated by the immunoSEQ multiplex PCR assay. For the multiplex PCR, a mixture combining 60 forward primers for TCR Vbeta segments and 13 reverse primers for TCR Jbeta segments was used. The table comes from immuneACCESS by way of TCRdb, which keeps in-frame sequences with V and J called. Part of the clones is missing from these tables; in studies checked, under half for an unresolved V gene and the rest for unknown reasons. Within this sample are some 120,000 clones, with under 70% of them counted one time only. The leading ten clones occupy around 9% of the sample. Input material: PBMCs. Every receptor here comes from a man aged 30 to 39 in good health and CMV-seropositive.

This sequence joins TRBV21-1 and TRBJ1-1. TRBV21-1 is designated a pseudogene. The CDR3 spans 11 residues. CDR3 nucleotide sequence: TGTGCCAGCACCAACCCCCGAGGAGCTTTCTTT. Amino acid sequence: CASTNPRGAFF.

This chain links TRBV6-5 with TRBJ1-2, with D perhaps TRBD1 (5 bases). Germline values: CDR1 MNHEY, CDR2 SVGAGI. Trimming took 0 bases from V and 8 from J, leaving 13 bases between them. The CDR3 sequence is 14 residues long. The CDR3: CASSYSRQGKGYTF. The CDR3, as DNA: TGTGCCAGCAGTTACTCGAGGCAGGGAAAAGGCTACACCTTC.

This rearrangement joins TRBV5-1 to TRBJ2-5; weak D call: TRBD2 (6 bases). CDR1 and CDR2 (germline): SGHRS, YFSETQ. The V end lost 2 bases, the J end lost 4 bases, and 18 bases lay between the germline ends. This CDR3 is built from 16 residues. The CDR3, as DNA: TGCGCCAGCAGCTTCATTGTGTCTCGGGGAGGAGAGACCCAGTACTTC. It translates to CASSFIVSRGGETQYF.

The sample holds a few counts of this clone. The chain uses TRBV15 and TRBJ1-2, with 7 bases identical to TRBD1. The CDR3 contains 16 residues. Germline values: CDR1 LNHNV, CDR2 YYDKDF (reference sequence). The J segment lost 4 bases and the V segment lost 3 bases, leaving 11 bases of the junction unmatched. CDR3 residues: CATSSEGTEYLYGYTF. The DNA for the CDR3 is TGTGCCACCAGCAGTGAGGGGACAGAATACCTCTATGGCTACACCTTC.

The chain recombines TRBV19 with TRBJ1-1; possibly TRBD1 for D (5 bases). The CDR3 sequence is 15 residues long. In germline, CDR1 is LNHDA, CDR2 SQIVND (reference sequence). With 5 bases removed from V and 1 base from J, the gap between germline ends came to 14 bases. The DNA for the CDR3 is TGTGCCAGTAGTCCCAGGGCGTCGTCGAACACTGAAGCTTTCTTT. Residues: CASSPRASSNTEAFF. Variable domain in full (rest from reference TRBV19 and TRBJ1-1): DGGITQSPKYLFRKEGQNVTLSCEQNLNHDAMYWYRQDPGQGLRLIYYSQIVNDFQKGDIAEGYSVSREKKESFPLTVTSAQKNPTAFYLCASSPRASSNTEAFFGQGTRLTVV.

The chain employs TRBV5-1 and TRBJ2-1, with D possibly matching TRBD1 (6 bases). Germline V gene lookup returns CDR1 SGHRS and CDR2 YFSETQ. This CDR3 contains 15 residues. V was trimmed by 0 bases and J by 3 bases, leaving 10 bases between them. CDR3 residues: CASSLDGTLYNEQFF. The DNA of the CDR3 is TGCGCCAGCAGCTTGGATGGGACACTCTACAATGAGCAGTTCTTC.